This T cell receptor beta chain was observed in a study of blood T cell repertoires in COVID-19. In the study overall: Samples of COVID-19 (acute and convalescent) were obtained from the United States, Italy and Spain. In each case, the material was cDNA or gDNA derived from T cells, B-cell-depleted T cells, or PBMCs.

Original data processing: Quantification of nucleated cells was approximated via reference gene primer amplification. Generated by immunoSEQ multiplex PCR, the TCRdb table keeps only in-frame clones and is missing some. V, J and clone size were drawn from that table, and D and trimming were deduced from the DNA. The sample yields fewer than 200,000 clones, around nine tenths seen once. Losses at the gene ends were 3 bases for V and 4 bases for J; bases not matched to a gene: 5. Germline V gives CDR1 MNHEY, CDR2 SMNVEV (reference sequence). There are 14 residues in the CDR3. The chain couples TRBV27 to TRBJ1-2, with 7 positions matching TRBD1. This TCR was recovered from a man in his forties or fifties with acute or convalescent COVID-19. Sequencing was done on a sample of peripheral blood. CDR3 nucleotide sequence: TGTGCCAGCAGTTTTCGGCAGGGGGTCTATGGCTACACCTTC. Translated: CASSFRQGVYGYTF.